Listed here is a single TCR beta chain. Antigen unknown. V shed 3 bases and J shed 2 bases, with 7 bases lying between them. Per germline, CDR1 MDHEN and CDR2 SYDVKM. The CDR3 extends over 13 amino acids. Preparation methods for the bulk TCR libraries were those previously described, with listed TCR primers. Each CDR3 protein gets one entry after TCRdb re-called the PCR reads with MiXCR. The sample has about 500,000 distinct CDR3 sequences; 20% to 25% are singletons. The data derive from a study of molecular identifiers for immune sequencing clone quantification. General observations from the study: The sizes of highly expanded clones could be underestimated when identical TCR molecules share a barcode. Spiked Jurkat TCR RNA equal to one cell could reportedly be picked out among some 1 million naive cells. Whereas naive cells kept under 1% of molecules in clones above 20 RNA copies, such clones held over 97% in effectors.

The material sequenced was naive CD8+ T cells from blood, with Jurkat cell RNA spiked in. Subset specified: FACS-sorted CD8+CD4-CCR7+CD45RA+ naive T cells. This chain joins TRBV28 and TRBJ1-2; unclear D gene. This TCR was sampled from a human donor in good health. Some libraries in this study had Jurkat cell RNA spiked in. The CDR3 DNA is TGTGCCAGCAGTTTTGAGGTGAACTATGGCTACACCTTC. This sequence encodes CASSFEVNYGYTF.